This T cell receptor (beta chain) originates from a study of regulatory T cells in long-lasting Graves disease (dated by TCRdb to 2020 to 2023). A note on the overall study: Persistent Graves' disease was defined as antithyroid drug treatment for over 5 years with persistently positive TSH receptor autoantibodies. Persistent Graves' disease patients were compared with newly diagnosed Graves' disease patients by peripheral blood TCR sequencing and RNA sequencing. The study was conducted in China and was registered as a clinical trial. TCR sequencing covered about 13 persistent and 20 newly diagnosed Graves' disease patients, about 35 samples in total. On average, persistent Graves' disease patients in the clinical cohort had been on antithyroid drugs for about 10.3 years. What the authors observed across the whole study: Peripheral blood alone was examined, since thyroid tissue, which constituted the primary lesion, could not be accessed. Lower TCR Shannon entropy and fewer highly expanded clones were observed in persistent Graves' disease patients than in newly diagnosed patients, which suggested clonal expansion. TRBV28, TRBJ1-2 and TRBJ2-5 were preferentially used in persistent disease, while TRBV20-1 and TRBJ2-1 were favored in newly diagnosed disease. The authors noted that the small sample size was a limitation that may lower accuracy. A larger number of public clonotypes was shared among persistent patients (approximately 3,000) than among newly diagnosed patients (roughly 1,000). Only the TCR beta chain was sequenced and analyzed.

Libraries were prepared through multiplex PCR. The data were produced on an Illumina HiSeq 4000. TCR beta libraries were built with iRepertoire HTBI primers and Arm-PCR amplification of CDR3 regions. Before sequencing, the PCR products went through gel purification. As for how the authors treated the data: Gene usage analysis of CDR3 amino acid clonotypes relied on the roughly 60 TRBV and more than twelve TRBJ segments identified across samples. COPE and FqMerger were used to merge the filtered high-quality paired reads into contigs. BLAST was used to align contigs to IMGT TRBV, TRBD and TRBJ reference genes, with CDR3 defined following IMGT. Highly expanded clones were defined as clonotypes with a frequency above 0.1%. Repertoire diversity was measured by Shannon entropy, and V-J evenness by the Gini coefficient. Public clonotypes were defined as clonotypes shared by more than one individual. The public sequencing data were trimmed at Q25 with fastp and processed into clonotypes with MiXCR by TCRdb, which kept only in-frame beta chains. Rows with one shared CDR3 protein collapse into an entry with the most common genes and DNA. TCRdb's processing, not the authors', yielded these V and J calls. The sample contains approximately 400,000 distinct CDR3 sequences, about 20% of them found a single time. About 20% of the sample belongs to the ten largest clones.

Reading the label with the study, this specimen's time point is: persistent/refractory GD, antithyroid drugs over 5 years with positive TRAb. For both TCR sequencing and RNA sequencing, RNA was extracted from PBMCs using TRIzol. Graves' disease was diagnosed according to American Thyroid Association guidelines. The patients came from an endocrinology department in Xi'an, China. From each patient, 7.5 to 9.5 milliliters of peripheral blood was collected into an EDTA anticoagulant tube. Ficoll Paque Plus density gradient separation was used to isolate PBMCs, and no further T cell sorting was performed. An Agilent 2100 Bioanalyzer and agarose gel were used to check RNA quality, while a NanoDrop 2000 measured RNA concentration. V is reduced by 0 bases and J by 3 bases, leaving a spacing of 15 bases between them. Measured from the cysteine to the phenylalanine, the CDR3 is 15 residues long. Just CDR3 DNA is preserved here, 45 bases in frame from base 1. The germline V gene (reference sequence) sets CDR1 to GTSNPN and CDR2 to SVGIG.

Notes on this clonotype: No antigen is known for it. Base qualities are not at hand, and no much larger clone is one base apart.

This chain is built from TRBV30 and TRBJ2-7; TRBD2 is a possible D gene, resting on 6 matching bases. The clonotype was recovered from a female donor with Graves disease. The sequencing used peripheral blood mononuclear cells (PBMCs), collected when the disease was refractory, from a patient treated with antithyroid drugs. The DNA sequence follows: TGTGCCTGGAGTGTACGAATCGGGAGTAACTACGAGCAGTACTTC. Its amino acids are CAWSVRIGSNYEQYF.